This T cell receptor beta chain was sequenced during a study of blood T cell repertoires in COVID-19. Study processing details: Amplifying reference gene primers gave estimates of nucleated cell counts. Some clones are missing from TCRdb's copy, which holds only in-frame ones; the method was immunoSEQ multiplex PCR. V and J calls and clone size follow that table, whereas D and trimming were derived from the DNA. Found here are about 110,000 clones, 75% to 85% of them singletons; the top ten hold under 8%. The germline V gene encodes CDR1 GTSNPN and CDR2 SVGIG (reference sequence). V was pared by 3 bases and J by 3 bases, with 12 bases of the junction left unmatched. CDR3 size: 16 residues.

This receptor was obtained from a man at least 80 years old with COVID-19, enrolled during active disease. The chain is built from TRBV30 and TRBJ1-2, with 8 bases lining up with TRBD1. Material for sequencing was peripheral blood. The CDR3 is CAWSAGQGALDYGYTF. For the CDR3, the DNA is TGTGCCTGGAGCGCAGGACAGGGCGCCCTGGACTATGGCTACACCTTC.